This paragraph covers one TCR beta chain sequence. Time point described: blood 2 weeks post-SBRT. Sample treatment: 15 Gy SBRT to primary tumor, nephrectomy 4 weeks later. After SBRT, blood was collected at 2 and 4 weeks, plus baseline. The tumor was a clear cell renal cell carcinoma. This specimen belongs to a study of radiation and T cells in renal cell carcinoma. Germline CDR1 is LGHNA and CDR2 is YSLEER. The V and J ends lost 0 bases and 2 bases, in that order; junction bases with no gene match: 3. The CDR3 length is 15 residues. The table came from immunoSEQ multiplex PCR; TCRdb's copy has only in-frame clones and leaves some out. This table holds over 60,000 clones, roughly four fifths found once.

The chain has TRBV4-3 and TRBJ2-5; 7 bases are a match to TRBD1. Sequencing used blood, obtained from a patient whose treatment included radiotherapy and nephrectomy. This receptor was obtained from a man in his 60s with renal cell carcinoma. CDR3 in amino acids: CASSQDLTGQETQYF. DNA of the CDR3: TGCGCCAGCAGCCAAGATCTGACAGGGCAAGAGACCCAGTACTTC.